This TCR beta chain was found in a study of shared clonotypes between healthy human individuals. V was pared by 0 bases and J by 1 base, with 7 bases between. Germline CDR1 and CDR2: SGHNT and YYREEE (reference sequence). This CDR3 is built from 14 residues. Sequenced by immunoSEQ multiplex PCR; TCRdb stores in-frame clones only, minus some. The sample has some 2,000,000 clones; approximately 94% are singletons. The source material was naive CD4+ T cells sorted from blood. Subset given: CD45RA+ positively selected. The chain joins TRBV5-4 to TRBJ1-1; D is unclear. This clonotype was sampled from a man aged 18 to 30 in good health. Here the CDR3 DNA reads TGTGCCAGCAGCTTGGACAAGACGAACACTGAAGCTTTCTTT. It encodes CASSLDKTNTEAFF.